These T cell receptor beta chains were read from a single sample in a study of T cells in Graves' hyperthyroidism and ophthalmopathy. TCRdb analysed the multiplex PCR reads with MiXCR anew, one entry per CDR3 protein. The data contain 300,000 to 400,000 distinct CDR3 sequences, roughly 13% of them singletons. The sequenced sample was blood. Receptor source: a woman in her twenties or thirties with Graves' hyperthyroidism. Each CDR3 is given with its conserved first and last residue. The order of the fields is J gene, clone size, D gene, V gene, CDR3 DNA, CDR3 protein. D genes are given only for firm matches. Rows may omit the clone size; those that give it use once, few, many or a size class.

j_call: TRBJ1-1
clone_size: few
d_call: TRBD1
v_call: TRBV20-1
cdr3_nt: TGCAGTGCTAGGGACAGGGGGCTAACTGAAGCTTTCTTT
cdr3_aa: CSARDRGLTEAFF

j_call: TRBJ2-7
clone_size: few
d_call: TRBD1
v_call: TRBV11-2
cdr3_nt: TGTGCCAGCAGCGGTATTCGAGGGGACAGGGCTTACGAGCAGTACTTC
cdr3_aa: CASSGIRGDRAYEQYF

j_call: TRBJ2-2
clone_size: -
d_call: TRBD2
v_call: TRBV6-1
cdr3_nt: TGTGCCAGCAGGAAAAGCGGGAGGGCCCCCGGGGAGCTGTTTTTT
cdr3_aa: CASRKSGRAPGELFF

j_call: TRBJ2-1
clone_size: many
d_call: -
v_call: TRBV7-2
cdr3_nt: TGTGCCAGCAGCTCAGTAGTTGGCGGTGAGCAGTTCTTC
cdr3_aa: CASSSVVGGEQFF

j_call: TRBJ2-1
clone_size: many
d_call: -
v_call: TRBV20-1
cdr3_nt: TGCAGTGCTAGAGATGACCGGGCCAATGAGCAGTTCTTC
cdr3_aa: CSARDDRANEQFF

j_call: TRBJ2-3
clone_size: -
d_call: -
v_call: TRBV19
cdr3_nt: TGTGCCAGTAGGAGGCAGAGCAACACAGATACGCAGTATTTT
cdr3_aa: CASRRQSNTDTQYF

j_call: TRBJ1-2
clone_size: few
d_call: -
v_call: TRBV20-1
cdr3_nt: TGCAGTGCTAGAGTTGCGGGACCGGAGGGGTATGGCTACACCTTC
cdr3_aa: CSARVAGPEGYGYTF

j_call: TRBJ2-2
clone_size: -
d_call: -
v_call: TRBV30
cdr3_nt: TGTGCCTGGAGTAACAGCGTTCCCGGGGAGCTGTTTTTT
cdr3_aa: CAWSNSVPGELFF

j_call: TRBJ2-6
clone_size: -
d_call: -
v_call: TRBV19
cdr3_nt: TGTGCCAGTAGTATAGCAGGGAGCCTCGGTCCCCCTGGGGCCAACGTCCTGACTTTC
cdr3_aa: CASSIAGSLGPPGANVLTF

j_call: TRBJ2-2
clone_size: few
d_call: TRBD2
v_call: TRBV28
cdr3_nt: TGTGCCAGCAGGCCCAATGAGGGGAGGGCCGGGGAGCTGTTTTTT
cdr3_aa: CASRPNEGRAGELFF

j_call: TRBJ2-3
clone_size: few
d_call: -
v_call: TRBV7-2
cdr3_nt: TGTGCCAGCAGCTCCAAAGGGGGGACTGGATTCACAGATACGCAGTATTTT
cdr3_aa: CASSSKGGTGFTDTQYF

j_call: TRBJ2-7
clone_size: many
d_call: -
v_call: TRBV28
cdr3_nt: TGTGCCAGCAGTCCGGGCCCGACCTACGAGCAGTACTTC
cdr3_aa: CASSPGPTYEQYF

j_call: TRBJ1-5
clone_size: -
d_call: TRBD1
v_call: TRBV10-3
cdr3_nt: TGTGCCACAAGACAGGGACTAGGGGATCAGCCCCAGCATTTT
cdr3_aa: CATRQGLGDQPQHF

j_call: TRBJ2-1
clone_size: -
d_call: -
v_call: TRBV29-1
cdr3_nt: TGCAGCGTTGAGTCCCGGGGGCGTTACAATGAGCAGTTCTTC
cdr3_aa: CSVESRGRYNEQFF

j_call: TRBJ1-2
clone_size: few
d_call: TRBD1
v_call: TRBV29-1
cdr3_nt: TGCAGCGTTGAACAGGGGGCCCTGTCTAACTATGGCTACACCTTC
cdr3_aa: CSVEQGALSNYGYTF

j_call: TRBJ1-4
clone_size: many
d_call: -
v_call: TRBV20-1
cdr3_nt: TGCAGTGCTAGAGATCGACGGGGAAAACTGTTTTTT
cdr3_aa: CSARDRRGKLFF

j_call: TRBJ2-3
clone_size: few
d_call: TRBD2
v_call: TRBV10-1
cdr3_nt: TGCGCCAGCATGCCAGCGGGGAACACAGATACGCAGTATTTT
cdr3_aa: CASMPAGNTDTQYF

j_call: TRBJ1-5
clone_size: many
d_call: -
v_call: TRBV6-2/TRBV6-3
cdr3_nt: TGTGCCAGCAGTCTGACAGTGGGGAAGGAGCCCCAGCATTTT
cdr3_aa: CASSLTVGKEPQHF

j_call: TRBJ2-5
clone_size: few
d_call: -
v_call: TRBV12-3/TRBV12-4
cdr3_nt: TGTGCTACGGGGACTGGACTCCGGGAGACCCAGTACTTC
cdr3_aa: CATGTGLRETQYF

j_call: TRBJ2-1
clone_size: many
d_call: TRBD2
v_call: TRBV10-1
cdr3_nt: TGCGCCAGCAGTGATGGGCTAGCGGTCTACGGGGTAAATGAGCAGTTCTTC
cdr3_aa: CASSDGLAVYGVNEQFF

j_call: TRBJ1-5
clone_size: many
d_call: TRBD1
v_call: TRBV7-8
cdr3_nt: TGTGCCAGCAGCTTAGACAGGGGAAGCAATCAGCCCCAGCATTTT
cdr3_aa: CASSLDRGSNQPQHF

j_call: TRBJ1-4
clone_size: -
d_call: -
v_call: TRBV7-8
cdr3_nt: TGTGCCAGCAGCTTCAGGGGCGATGAAAAACTGTTTTTT
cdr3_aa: CASSFRGDEKLFF

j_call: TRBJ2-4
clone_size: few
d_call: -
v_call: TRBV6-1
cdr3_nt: TGTGCCAGCACCGACATGAACATTCAGTACTTC
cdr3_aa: CASTDMNIQYF

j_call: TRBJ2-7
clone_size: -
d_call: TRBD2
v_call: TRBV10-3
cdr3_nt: TGTGCCATCATGGTTAGCGGGGGGGAAAGCTCCTACGAGCAGTACTTC
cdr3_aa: CAIMVSGGESSYEQYF